The present entry profiles one TCR beta chain with its context. Its antigen is not identified. Data came from immunoSEQ multiplex PCR; TCRdb stores just in-frame clones and leaves some out. The sample carries roughly 90,000 clones, approximately 89% recorded once. These data belong to a study of T cell responses to AZD1222 COVID-19 vaccine. Study-level results: The study identified only five to seven AZD1222 recipients as seropositive at baseline. With dominance at 160-218 and 743-854, vaccine-associated CD4 TCRs spanned spike. Sampled repertoires all dated from after the peak T cell response. Among the donors, most were white British and more were female, and clonal diversity was possibly underestimated.

This CDR3 contains 15 residues. Germline V gives CDR1 SGHRS, CDR2 YFSETQ. J lost 6 bases, V lost 0 bases, and 3 bases had no gene match. The chain uses TRBV5-1 and TRBJ2-1; TRBD1 matches 10 bases. The origin of this receptor is an adult who received the AZD1222 COVID-19 vaccine. Sequences were derived from peripheral blood, sampled 28 days after the second AZD1222 dose. The CDR3 coding sequence is TGCGCCAGCAGCTTGGGACAGGGGGCGGTCAATGAGCAGTTCTTC. It yields the protein CASSLGQGAVNEQFF.